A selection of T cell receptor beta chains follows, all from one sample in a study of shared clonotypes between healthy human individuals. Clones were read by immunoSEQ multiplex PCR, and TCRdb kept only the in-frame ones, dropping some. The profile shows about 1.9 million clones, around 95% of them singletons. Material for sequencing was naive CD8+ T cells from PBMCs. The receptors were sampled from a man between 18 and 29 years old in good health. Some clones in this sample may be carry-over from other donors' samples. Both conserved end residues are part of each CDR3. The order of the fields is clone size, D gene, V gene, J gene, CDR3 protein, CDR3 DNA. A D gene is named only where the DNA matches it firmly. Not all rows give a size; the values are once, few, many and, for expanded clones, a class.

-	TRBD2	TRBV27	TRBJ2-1	CASSAWVAGDEQFF	TGTGCCAGCAGTGCATGGGTAGCGGGAGATGAGCAGTTCTTC
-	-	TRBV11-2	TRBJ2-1	CASSLAGEQFF	TGTGCCAGCAGCCTTGCTGGTGAGCAGTTCTTC
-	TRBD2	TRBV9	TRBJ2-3	CASSVGGPDTQYF	TGTGCCAGCAGCGTGGGAGGGCCTGATACGCAGTATTTT
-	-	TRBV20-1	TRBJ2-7	CSARAVYEQYF	TGCAGTGCTAGAGCGGTCTACGAGCAGTACTTC
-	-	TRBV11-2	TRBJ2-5	CASSDPGQYETQYF	TGTGCCAGCAGCGACCCCGGACAGTACGAGACCCAGTACTTC
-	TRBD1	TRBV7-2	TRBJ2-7	CASSLAGTAYEQYF	TGTGCCAGCAGCTTAGCCGGGACAGCCTACGAGCAGTACTTC
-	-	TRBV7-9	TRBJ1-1	CASTPGAEAFF	TGTGCCAGCACCCCGGGTGCGGAAGCTTTCTTT
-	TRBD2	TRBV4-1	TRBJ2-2	CASSQVWREGPNTGELFF	TGCGCCAGCAGCCAAGTCTGGCGGGAGGGCCCGAACACCGGGGAGCTGTTTTTT
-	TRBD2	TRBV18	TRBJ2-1	CASSFPGLGNEQFF	TGTGCCAGCTCATTCCCGGGACTAGGGAATGAGCAGTTCTTC
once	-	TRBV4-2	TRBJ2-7	CASSHGLASYEQYF	TGTGCCAGCAGCCATGGTCTAGCGAGCTACGAGCAGTACTTC
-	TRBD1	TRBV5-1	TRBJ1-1	CASSLAGFVAGGTEAFF	TGCGCCAGCAGCTTGGCCGGGTTCGTGGCAGGGGGTACTGAAGCTTTCTTT
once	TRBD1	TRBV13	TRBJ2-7	CASSLDRGDYEQYF	TGTGCCAGCAGCTTGGACAGGGGGGACTACGAGCAGTACTTC
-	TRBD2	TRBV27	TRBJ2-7	CASVQSPSGAHEQYF	TGTGCCAGCGTCCAGAGCCCTAGCGGGGCTCACGAGCAGTACTTC
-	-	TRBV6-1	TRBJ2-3	CASSEYRGRTSTDTQYF	TGTGCCAGCAGTGAATATCGGGGACGAACTAGCACAGATACGCAGTATTTT
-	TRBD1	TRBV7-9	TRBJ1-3	CASRTDRNANTIYF	TGTGCCAGCAGAACGGACAGGAACGCGAACACCATATATTTT
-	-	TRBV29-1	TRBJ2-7	CSVVGGRSYEQYF	TGCAGCGTTGTCGGGGGCCGCTCCTACGAGCAGTACTTC
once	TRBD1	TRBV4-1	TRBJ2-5	CASSPDRGGQETQYF	TGCGCCAGCAGCCCCGACAGGGGAGGCCAAGAGACCCAGTACTTC
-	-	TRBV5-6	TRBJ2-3	CASSLGVSGSTDTQYF	TGTGCCAGCAGCTTAGGCGTTAGCGGAAGCACAGATACGCAGTATTTT
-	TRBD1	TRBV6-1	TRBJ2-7	CASREGQGSSYEQYF	TGTGCCAGCAGAGAGGGACAGGGGAGCTCCTACGAGCAGTACTTC
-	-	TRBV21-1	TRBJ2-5	CASSPPIQETQYF	TGTGCCAGCAGCCCCCCCATACAAGAGACCCAGTACTTC
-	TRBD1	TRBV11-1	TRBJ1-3	CASSLRTGQFSGNTIYF	TGTGCCAGCAGCTTACGAACGGGACAGTTCTCTGGAAACACCATATATTTT
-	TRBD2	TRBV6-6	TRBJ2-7	CASSYAPGTRVEQYF	TGTGCCAGCAGCTATGCACCCGGGACTAGGGTCGAGCAGTACTTC
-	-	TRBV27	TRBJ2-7	CASREEGGYGEQYF	TGTGCCAGCAGGGAGGAGGGGGGTTATGGCGAGCAGTACTTC
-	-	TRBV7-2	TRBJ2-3	CASSLLEGADTQYF	TGTGCCAGCAGCTTACTCGAGGGGGCAGATACGCAGTATTTT
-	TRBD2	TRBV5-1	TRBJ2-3	CASSGGSPDTQYF	TGCGCCAGCTCCGGCGGGAGCCCAGATACGCAGTATTTT
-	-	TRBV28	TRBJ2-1	CASSSSREQFF	TGTGCCAGCAGCTCCTCTAGGGAGCAGTTCTTC
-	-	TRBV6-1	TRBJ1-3	CATLGRTGNTIYF	TGTGCCACCCTAGGACGGACTGGAAACACCATATATTTT
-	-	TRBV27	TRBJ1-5	CASSPLRGGNQPQHF	TGTGCCAGCAGTCCCCTCAGGGGTGGCAATCAGCCCCAGCATTTT
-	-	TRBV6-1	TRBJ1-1	CASSARGGGRGMGTEAFF	TGTGCCAGCAGTGCCCGAGGTGGGGGGCGGGGAATGGGCACTGAAGCTTTCTTT
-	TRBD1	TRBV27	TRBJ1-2	CASSSDRDYYGYTF	TGTGCCAGCAGTTCGGACAGGGACTACTATGGCTACACCTTC
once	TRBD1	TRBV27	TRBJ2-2	CASSWSQGVAGELFF	TGTGCCAGCAGTTGGAGCCAGGGGGTAGCCGGGGAGCTGTTTTTT
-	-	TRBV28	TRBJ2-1	CASSYQGPNNEQFF	TGTGCCAGCAGTTACCAGGGGCCCAACAATGAGCAGTTCTTC
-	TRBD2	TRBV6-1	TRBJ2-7	CASSEYRTSVREQYF	TGTGCCAGCAGTGAATATCGTACTAGCGTACGGGAGCAGTACTTC
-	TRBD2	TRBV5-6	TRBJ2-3	CASSFGGRVPQYF	TGTGCCAGCAGCTTCGGCGGGAGGGTCCCACAGTATTTT
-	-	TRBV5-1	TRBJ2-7	CASSLWGDTGAYEQYF	TGCGCCAGCAGCTTGTGGGGAGATACAGGAGCCTACGAGCAGTACTTC
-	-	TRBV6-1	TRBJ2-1	CASSEAAGQPYNEQFF	TGTGCCAGCAGTGAAGCGGCAGGGCAGCCCTACAATGAGCAGTTCTTC
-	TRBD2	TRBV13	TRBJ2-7	CASSLTSGATEQYF	TGTGCCAGCAGCTTAACTAGCGGCGCTACCGAGCAGTACTTC
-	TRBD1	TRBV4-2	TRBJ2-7	CASSPKGRDRGPQYF	TGTGCCAGCAGCCCGAAAGGCCGGGACAGGGGTCCTCAGTACTTC
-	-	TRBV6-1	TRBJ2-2	CASSLLRGSGGELFF	TGTGCCAGCAGTCTTCTTCGGGGGTCTGGCGGGGAGCTGTTTTTT
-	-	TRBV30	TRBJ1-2	CAWTEDGTHYGYTF	TGTGCCTGGACTGAAGACGGGACACACTATGGCTACACCTTC
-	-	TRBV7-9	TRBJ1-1	CASSQVRTDEAFF	TGTGCCAGCAGCCAAGTTCGCACAGACGAAGCTTTCTTT
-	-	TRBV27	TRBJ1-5	CASSPPGFSNQPQHF	TGTGCCAGCAGCCCCCCAGGGTTTTCCAATCAGCCCCAGCATTTT
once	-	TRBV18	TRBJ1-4	CASSDGPKPNEKLFF	TGTGCCAGCTCCGACGGGCCGAAACCTAATGAAAAACTGTTTTTT
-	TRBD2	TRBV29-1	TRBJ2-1	CSVSGTTPSYNEQFF	TGCAGCGTATCCGGGACTACCCCTTCCTACAATGAGCAGTTCTTC
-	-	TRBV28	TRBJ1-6	CASSPRAGGLISPLHF	TGTGCCAGCAGTCCTCGGGCCGGAGGCCTTATTTCACCCCTCCACTTT
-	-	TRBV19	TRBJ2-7	CARQSKYPIQRGSNHEQYF	TGTGCGAGACAATCAAAGTACCCAATTCAGAGGGGTTCCAACCACGAGCAGTACTTC
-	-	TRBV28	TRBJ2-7	CASRIRGPLSYEQYF	TGTGCCAGCAGAATCAGGGGCCCGCTCTCCTACGAGCAGTACTTC
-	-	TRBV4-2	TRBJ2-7	CASSQDYGPFYEQYF	TGTGCCAGCAGCCAGGATTACGGCCCGTTCTACGAGCAGTACTTC
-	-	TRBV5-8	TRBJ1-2	CASSLAQGTYGYTF	TGTGCCAGCAGCTTGGCCCAGGGGACCTATGGCTACACCTTC
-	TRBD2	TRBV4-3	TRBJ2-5	CASSQDGLLAGGETQYF	TGCGCCAGCAGCCAAGATGGATTACTAGCGGGAGGGGAGACCCAGTACTTC
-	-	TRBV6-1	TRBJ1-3	CASSEPLSGNTIYF	TGTGCCAGCAGTGAACCGCTCTCTGGAAACACCATATATTTT
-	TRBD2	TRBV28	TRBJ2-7	CASSWRLAGGPGYEQYF	TGTGCCAGCAGTTGGAGGCTAGCGGGAGGGCCGGGGTACGAGCAGTACTTC
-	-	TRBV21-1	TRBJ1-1	CASSRQGEVTEAFF	TGTGCCAGCAGTCGACAGGGGGAGGTCACTGAAGCTTTCTTT
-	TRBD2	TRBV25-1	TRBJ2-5	CASSPRGGWETQYF	TGTGCCAGCAGCCCCCGGGGGGGGTGGGAGACCCAGTACTTC
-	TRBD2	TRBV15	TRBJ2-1	CATSRNGEGRADSYNEQFF	TGTGCCACCAGCAGGAACGGAGAGGGGAGGGCCGACTCCTACAATGAGCAGTTCTTC